Given below is one T cell receptor beta chain in context. What antigen it recognizes has not been identified. No quality values exist for individual bases; no much larger clone is one base distant. High-throughput TCR beta sequencing profiled peripheral blood CD8+ and CD4+ T cells from healthy donors, Susac syndrome patients and multiple sclerosis patients. The healthy donors served as controls matched for age and sex. CD8+ TEMRA cells were enriched by FACS, while bulk CD8+ and CD4+ T cells were purified by magnetic negative isolation. Blood was drawn into EDTA tubes, processed within 24 hours, and PBMCs were isolated by density gradient centrifugation. PBMCs intended for TCR sequencing were frozen in liquid nitrogen and were later thawed in a 37 degrees C water bath. Purity of sorted or isolated CD4+, CD8+ and CD8+ TEMRA cells was at least 90%. The sample originates from a study of CD8 T cells in Susac syndrome (dated by TCRdb to the late 2010s). Context from the whole study: Repertoire sequencing was used to test whether CD8+ T cell activation and differentiation in Susac syndrome was antigen driven.

CDR1 is given as MDHEN and CDR2 as SYDVKM, both from the germline V gene. The CDR3 starts with the cysteine, ends with the phenylalanine, and has 11 residues. Only the CDR3 DNA is retained, 33 bases long and in frame from the first base. V and J lose 6 bases and 4 bases, and a span of 6 bases separates them. Results and caveats for the whole study, not just this receptor: The study acknowledged that relatively few individuals were included in the TCR sequencing and HLA analysis.

RNA was extracted using the RNeasy kit, and roughly 0.5 to 1 microgram was reverse transcribed with random hexamers. TCR beta CDR3 regions were amplified with the immunoSEQ multiplex PCR assay covering 54 Vbeta and 13 Jbeta segments. PCR amplification bias was corrected by using a synthetic template baseline for primer optimization and computational correction. The source study handled its data this way. Reads were assigned to V, D and J genes according to IMGT and analyzed in immunoSEQ Analyzer, with only productive sequences retained. Clonality was calculated as one minus the Shannon entropy normalized by log2 of the number of productive unique sequences. Public and private clones were assessed among the 100 most prevalent clones of each patient and control. Susac-specific clones were defined as absent from healthy and MS cohorts, 1052 published viral clones and other ImmuneACCESS disease sequences. Through fastp at Q25 and MiXCR, TCRdb rebuilt clones from the public reads, retaining in-frame beta chains. Entries that share a CDR3 protein sequence are merged under the most common genes and DNA. The V and J calls, along with clone size, are taken from TCRdb and not from the paper's own processing. A total of some 110,000 distinct CDR3 sequences appear in this sample, more than 90% of them only once. Of the sample, roughly 0.087% is held by the ten largest clones.

The rearrangement combines TRBV28 with TRBJ1-1; perhaps TRBD1 is the D gene, with 5 bases matching. The sample comprised CD4+ T cells from PBMCs. The receptor was derived from a human donor in good health. The CDR3 reads as follows: CASSGGTEAFF. The nucleotides are TGTGCCAGCAGCGGGGGCACTGAAGCTTTCTTT.